The TCR beta chain described here comes from a study of T cell responses to AZD1222 COVID-19 vaccine. Study background: Recipients boosted at about 4 weeks or about 12 weeks are pooled. Study-wide points: Of the AZD1222 recipients, only five to seven were seropositive at baseline.

Libraries were prepared by immunoSEQ multiplex PCR; TCRdb keeps only in-frame clonotypes and omits some of them. This table holds fewer than 110,000 clones, 80% to 90% found once. V was clipped by 4 bases and J by 5 bases; unmatched bases: 3. In germline, CDR1 is SGHDT, CDR2 YYEEEE. This CDR3 spans 14 amino acids. Of note for this clone: Its antigen is still unknown.

V is TRBV5-6 and J is TRBJ1-5; 10 bases match TRBD1. The sequencing used peripheral blood, collected on day 0 of AZD1222 vaccination. The receptor comes from an adult in good health. The CDR3 protein is CASSRGTGDQPQHF. The CDR3 coding sequence is TGTGCCAGCAGCCGTGGGACAGGGGATCAGCCCCAGCATTTT.